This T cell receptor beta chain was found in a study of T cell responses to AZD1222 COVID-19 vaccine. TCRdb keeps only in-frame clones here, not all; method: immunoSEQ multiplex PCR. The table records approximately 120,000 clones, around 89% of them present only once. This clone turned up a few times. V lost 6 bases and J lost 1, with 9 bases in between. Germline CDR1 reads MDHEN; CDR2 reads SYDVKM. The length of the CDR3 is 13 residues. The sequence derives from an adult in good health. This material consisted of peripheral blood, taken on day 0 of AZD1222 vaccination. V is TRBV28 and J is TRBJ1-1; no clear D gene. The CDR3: CASRQMENTEAFF. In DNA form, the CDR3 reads TGTGCCAGCAGACAGATGGAGAACACTGAAGCTTTCTTT.